This TCR beta chain was profiled in a study of T cell responses to AZD1222 COVID-19 vaccine. The CDR3 runs 14 residues. The ends lost 5 bases at V and 6 bases at J; junction bases unmatched: 9. The germline CDR1 and CDR2 sequences are SGHTA and FQGNSA. Assay: immunoSEQ multiplex PCR; the TCRdb copy retains only in-frame clones and omits some. The table lists about 180,000 clones, around 90% of them singletons, with roughly 2% in the top ten. This receptor was taken from an adult who received the AZD1222 COVID-19 vaccine. Here the sequenced sample was peripheral blood, taken 28 days after the second AZD1222 dose. The chain couples TRBV7-2 to TRBJ1-1; 7 bases match TRBD1. CDR3 region: CASSPLTGRAEAFF. The DNA of the CDR3 is TGTGCCAGCAGCCCCCTGACAGGGAGGGCTGAAGCTTTCTTT.